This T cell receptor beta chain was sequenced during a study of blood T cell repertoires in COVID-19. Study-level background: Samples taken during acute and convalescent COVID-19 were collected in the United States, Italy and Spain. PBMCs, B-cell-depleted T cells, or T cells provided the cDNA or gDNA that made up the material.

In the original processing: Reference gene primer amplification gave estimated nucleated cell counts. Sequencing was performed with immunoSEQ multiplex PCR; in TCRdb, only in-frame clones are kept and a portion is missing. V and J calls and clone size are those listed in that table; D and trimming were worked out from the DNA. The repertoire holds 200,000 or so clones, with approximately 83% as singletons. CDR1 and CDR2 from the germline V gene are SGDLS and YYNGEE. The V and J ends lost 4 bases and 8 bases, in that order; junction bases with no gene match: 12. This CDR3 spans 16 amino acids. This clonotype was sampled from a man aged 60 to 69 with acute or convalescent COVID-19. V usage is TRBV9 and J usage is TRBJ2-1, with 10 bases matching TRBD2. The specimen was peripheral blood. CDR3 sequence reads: CASSPSGGLAVYEQFF. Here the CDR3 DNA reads TGTGCCAGCAGCCCGAGTGGAGGACTAGCGGTCTATGAGCAGTTCTTC.